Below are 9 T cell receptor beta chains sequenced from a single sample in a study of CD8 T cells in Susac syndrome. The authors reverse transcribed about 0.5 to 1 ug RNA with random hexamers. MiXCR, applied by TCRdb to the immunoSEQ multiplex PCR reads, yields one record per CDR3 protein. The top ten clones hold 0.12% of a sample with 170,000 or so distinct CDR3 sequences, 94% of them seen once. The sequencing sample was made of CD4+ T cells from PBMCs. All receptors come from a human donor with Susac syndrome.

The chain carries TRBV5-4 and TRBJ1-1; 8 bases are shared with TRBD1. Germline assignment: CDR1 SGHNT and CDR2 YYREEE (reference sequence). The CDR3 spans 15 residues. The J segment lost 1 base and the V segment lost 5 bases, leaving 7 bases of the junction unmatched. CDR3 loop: CASRFEGTGNTEAFF. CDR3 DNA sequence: TGTGCCAGCAGATTTGAAGGGACAGGGAACACTGAAGCTTTCTTT.

CDR3 residues: CATSDQNEQFF. CDR3 sequence (DNA): TGTGCCACCAGTGATCAGAATGAGCAGTTCTTC. The rearrangement joins TRBV24-1 to TRBJ2-1, with unresolved D. V dropped 3 bases and J dropped 7 bases, with 3 bases sitting between them. Germline CDR1 and CDR2: KGHDR and SFDVKD. CDR3 length: 11 amino acids.

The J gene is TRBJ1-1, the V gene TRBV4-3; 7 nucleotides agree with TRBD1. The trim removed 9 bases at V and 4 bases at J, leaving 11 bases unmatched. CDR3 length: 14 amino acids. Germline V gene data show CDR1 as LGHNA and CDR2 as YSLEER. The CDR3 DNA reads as TGCGCCAGGGGAACAGGGGTCCGCTTCACTGAAGCTTTCTTT. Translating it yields CARGTGVRFTEAFF.

This CDR3 reads CASSFKGDSTDTQYF. CDR3 nucleotides: TGTGCCAGCAGCTTCAAAGGGGACAGCACAGATACGCAGTATTTT. The rearrangement uses TRBV7-3 and TRBJ2-3; TRBD1 or TRBD2 may be the D gene (5 bases each). Trimming stripped 3 bases from V and 0 bases from J, with 10 bases between. Germline-derived CDR1 and CDR2 are SGHTA and FQGTGA. The CDR3 sequence is 15 residues long.

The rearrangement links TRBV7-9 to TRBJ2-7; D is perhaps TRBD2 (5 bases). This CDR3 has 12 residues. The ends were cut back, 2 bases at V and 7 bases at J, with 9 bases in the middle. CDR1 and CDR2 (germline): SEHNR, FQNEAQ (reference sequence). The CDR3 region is CASSLSPGEQYF. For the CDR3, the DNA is TGTGCCAGCAGCTTATCACCGGGGGAGCAGTACTTC.

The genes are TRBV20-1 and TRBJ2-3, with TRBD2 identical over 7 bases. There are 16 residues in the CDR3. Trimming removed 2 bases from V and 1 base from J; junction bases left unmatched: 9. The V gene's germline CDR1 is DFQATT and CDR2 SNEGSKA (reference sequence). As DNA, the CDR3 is TGCAGTGCTAGACCACCTAGCGGTTCAGGCACAGATACGCAGTATTTT. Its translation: CSARPPSGSGTDTQYF.

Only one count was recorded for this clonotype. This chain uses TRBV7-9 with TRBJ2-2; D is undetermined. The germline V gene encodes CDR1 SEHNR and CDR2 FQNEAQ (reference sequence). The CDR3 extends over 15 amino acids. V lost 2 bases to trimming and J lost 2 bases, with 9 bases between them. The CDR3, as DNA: TGTGCCAGCAGCTTAAAGGCAGGCAACACCGGGGAGCTGTTTTTT. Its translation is CASSLKAGNTGELFF.

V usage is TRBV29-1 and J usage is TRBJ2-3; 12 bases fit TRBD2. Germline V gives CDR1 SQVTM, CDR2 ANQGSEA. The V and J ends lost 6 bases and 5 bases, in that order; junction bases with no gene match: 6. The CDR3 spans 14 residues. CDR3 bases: TGCAGCGTGCTACTAGCGGGGGGTGGAGATACGCAGTATTTT. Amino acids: CSVLLAGGGDTQYF.

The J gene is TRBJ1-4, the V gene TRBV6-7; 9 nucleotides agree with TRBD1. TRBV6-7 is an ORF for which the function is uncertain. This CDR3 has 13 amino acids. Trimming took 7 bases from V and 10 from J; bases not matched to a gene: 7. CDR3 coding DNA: TGTGCCAGCACCGGACAGGGGAGTGTAAAACTGTTTTTT. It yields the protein CASTGQGSVKLFF.